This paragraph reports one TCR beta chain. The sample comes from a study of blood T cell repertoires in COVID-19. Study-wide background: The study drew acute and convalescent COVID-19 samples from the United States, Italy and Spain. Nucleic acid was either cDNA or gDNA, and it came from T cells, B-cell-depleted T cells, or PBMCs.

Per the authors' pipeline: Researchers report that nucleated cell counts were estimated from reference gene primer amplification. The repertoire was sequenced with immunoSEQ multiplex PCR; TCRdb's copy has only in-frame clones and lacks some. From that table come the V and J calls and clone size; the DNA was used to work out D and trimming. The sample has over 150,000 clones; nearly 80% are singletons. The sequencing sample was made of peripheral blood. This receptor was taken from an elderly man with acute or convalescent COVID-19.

The CDR3 sequence is CASRRTSGRTDTQYF. In DNA form, the CDR3 reads TGCGCCAGCAGGCGGACTAGCGGTCGCACAGATACGCAGTATTTT. J is TRBJ2-3 and V is TRBV10-2; the match to TRBD2 covers 10 bases. The V segment lost 6 bases and the J segment 1 base; nucleotides outside the gene matches: 4. Looked up from germline, CDR1 is WSHSY and CDR2 is SAAADI. The CDR3 runs to 15 residues.